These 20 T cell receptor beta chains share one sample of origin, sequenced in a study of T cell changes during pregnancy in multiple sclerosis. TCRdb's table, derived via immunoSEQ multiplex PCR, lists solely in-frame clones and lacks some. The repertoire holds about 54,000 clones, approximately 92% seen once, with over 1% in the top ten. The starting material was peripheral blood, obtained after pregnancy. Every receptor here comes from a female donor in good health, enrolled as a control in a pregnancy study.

CDR3: CASSSRGTGGTRTYEQYF. CDR3 sequence (DNA): TGTGCCAGCAGCTCCCGAGGGACAGGGGGTACGAGGACCTACGAGCAGTACTTC. The genes are TRBV7-2 and TRBJ2-7; 11 bases match TRBD1. The V segment lost 4 bases and the J segment 2 bases; nucleotides outside the gene matches: 13. In germline, CDR1 is SGHTA, CDR2 FQGNSA. The CDR3 extends over 18 amino acids.

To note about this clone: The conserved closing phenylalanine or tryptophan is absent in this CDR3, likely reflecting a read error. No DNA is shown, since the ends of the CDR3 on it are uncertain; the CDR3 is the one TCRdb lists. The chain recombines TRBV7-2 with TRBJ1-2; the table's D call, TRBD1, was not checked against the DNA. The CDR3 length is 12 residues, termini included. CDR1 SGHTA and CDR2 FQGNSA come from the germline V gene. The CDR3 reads CASSLAPGSIWV.

This CDR3 reads CASSSTGGGAGGYTF. CDR3 coding DNA: TGTGCCAGCAGCTCGACCGGAGGGGGGGCGGGTGGCTACACCTTC. The J gene is TRBJ1-2, the V gene TRBV5-6; TRBD1 is a possible D gene (6 bases). CDR1 and CDR2 (germline): SGHDT, YYEEEE. Trimming stripped 3 bases from V and 7 bases from J, with 19 bases between. The CDR3 extends over 15 amino acids. Full variable domain (outside the CDR3, taken from reference TRBV5-6 and TRBJ1-2): DAGVTQSPTHLIKTRGQQVTLRCSPKSGHDTVSWYQQALGQGPQFIFQYYEEEERQRGNFPDRFSGHQFPNYSSELNVNALLLGDSALYLCASSSTGGGAGGYTFGSGTRLTVV.

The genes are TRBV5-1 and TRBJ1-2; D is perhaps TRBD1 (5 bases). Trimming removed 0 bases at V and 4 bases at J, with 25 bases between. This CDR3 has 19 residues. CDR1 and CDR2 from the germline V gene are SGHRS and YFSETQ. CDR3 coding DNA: TGCGCCAGCAGCTTGGATACTGGGGGAGGGGTGGTAGTTCGCTATGGCTACACCTTC. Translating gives CASSLDTGGGVVVRYGYTF. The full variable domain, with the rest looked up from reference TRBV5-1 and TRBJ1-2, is KAGVTQTPRYLIKTRGQQVTLSCSPISGHRSVSWYQQTPGQGLQFLFEYFSETQRNKGNFPGRFSGRQFSNSRSEMNVSTLELGDSALYLCASSLDTGGGVVVRYGYTFGSGTRLTVV.

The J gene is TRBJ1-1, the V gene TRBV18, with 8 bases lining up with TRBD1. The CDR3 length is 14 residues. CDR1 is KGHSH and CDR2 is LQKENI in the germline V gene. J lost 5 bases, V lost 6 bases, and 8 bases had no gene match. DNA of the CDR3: TGTGCCAGCTCTTCCGGACAGGGAGGGACTGAAGCTTTCTTT. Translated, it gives CASSSGQGGTEAFF.

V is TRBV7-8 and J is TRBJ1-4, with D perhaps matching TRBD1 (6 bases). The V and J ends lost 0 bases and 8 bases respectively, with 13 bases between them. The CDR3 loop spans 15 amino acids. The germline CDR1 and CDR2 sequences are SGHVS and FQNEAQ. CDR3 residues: CASSLAATGGEKLFF. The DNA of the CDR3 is TGTGCCAGCAGCTTAGCCGCGACAGGAGGCGAAAAACTGTTTTTT.

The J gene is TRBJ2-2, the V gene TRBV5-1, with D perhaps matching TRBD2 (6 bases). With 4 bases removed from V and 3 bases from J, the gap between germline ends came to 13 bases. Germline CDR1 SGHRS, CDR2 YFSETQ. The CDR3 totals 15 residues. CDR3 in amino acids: CASSRGTPDTGELFF. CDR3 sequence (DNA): TGCGCCAGCAGCCGCGGGACCCCGGACACCGGGGAGCTGTTTTTT.

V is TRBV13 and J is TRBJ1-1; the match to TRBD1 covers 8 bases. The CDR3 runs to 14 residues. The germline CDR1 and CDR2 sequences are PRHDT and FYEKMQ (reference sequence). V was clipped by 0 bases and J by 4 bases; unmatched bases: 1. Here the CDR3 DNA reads TGTGCCAGCAGCTTAGGACAGGGGGGCACTGAAGCTTTCTTT. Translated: CASSLGQGGTEAFF. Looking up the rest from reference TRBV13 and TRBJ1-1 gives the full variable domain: AAGVIQSPRHLIKEKRETATLKCYPIPRHDTVYWYQQGPGQDPQFLISFYEKMQSDKGSIPDRFSAQQFSDYHSELNMSSLELGDSALYFCASSLGQGGTEAFFGQGTRLTVV.

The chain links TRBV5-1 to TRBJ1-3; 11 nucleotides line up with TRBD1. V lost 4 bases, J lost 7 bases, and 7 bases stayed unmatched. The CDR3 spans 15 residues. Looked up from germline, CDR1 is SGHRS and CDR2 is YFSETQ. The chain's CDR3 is CASSRGTGGRNTIYF. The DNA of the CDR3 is TGCGCCAGCAGCCGGGGGACAGGGGGTAGGAACACCATATATTTT.

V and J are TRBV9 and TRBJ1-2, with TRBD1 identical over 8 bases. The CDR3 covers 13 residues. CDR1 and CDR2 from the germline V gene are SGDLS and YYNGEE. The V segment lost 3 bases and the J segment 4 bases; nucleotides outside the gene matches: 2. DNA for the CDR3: TGTGCCAGCAGCGGGGGACAGGTCTATGGCTACACCTTC. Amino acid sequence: CASSGGQVYGYTF.

The CDR3, as DNA: TGTGCCAGCAGTTTATCGGCTTTCCTCGAGCAGTTCTTC. Residues: CASSLSAFLEQFF. The V and J genes are TRBV27 and TRBJ2-1; no definite D call. The CDR3 covers 13 residues. Per the germline V gene, CDR1 is MNHEY and CDR2 is SMNVEV (reference sequence). Trimming shortened V by 0 bases and J by 10 bases, and 10 bases separated the two germline ends.

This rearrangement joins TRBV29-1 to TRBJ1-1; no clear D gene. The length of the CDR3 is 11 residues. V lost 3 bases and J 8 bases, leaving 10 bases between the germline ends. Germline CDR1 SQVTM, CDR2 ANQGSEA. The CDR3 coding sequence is TGCAGCGTTGAGAGGGCCCGAGAAGCTTTCTTT. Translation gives CSVERAREAFF.

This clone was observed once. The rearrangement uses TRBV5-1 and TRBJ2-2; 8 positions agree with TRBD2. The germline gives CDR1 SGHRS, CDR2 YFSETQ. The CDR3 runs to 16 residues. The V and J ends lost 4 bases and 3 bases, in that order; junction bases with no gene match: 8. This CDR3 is CASSTGGDIDTGELFF. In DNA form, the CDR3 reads TGCGCCAGCAGCACCGGGGGGGACATTGACACCGGGGAGCTGTTTTTT.

DNA for the CDR3: TGCGCCAGCAGCCCCTCAGAGGGAAGGACTGAAGCTTTCTTT. Encoded protein: CASSPSEGRTEAFF. The V gene is TRBV5-1, the J gene TRBJ1-1, with no clear D. The germline CDR1 and CDR2 sequences are SGHRS and YFSETQ. Trimming cost V 4 bases and J 5 bases, with 15 bases left between them. The CDR3 spans 14 residues.

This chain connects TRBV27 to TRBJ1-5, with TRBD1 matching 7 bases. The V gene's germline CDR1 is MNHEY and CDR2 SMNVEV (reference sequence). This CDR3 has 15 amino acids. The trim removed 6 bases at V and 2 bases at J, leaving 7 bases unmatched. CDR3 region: CASSWRQGGNQPQHF. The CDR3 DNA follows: TGTGCCAGCAGCTGGAGACAGGGCGGCAATCAGCCCCAGCATTTT.

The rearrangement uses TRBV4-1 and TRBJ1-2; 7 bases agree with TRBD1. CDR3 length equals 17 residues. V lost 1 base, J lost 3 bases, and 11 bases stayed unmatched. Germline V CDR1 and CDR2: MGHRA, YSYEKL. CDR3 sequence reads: CASSQGQRRQGDYGYTF. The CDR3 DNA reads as TGCGCCAGCAGCCAAGGCCAGAGACGACAGGGCGACTATGGCTACACCTTC.

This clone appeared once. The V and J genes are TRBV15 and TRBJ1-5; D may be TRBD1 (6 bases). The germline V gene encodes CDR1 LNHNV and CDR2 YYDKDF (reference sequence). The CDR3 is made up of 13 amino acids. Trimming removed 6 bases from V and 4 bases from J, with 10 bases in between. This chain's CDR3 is CATRQGYNQPQHF. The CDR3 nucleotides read TGTGCCACCAGACAGGGATATAATCAGCCCCAGCATTTT.

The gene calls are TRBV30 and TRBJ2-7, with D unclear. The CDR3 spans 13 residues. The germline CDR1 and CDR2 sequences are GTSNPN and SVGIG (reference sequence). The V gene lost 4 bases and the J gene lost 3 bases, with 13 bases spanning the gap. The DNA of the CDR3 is TGTGCCTGGACGGGTCTTATGGGCTACGAGCAGTACTTC. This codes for CAWTGLMGYEQYF.

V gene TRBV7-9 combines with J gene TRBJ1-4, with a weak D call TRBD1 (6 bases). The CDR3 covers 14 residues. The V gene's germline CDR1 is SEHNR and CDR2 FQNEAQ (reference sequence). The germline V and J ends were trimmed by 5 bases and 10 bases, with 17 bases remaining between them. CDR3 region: CASSTQGRGGKLFF. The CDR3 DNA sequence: TGTGCCAGCAGCACCCAGGGGCGAGGTGGAAAACTGTTTTTT.

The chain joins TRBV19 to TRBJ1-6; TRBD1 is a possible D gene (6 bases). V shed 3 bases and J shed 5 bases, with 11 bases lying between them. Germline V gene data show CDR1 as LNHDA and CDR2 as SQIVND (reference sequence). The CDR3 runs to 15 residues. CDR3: CASSIEQGDNSPLHF. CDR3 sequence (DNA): TGTGCCAGTAGTATTGAACAGGGAGATAATTCACCCCTCCACTTT. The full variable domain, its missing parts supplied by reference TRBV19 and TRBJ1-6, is DGGITQSPKYLFRKEGQNVTLSCEQNLNHDAMYWYRQDPGQGLRLIYYSQIVNDFQKGDIAEGYSVSREKKESFPLTVTSAQKNPTAFYLCASSIEQGDNSPLHFGNGTRLTVT.